The 18 T cell receptor beta chains below were found in one sample sequenced in a study of PD-1 blockade in classical Hodgkin lymphoma (dated by TCRdb to 2018 to 2020). Library preparation employed the immunoSEQ multiplex PCR assay. Here the immuneACCESS table is served through TCRdb, limited to in-frame sequences with V and J called. Missing clones are a known gap in these copies; in checked studies unresolved V genes cover under half, and the rest lacks a known reason. The sample has tens of thousands of clones on record, 90% of them singletons. 2.5% to 3.5% of the sample goes to the ten largest clones. In the paper's terms, the time point label means: cycle 4 day 1 (C4D1), after more than 5 weeks of nivolumab. Relapse after autologous stem cell transplantation had occurred in all trial patients, and cohorts A, B and C were distinguished by prior brentuximab vedotin exposure. The input for sequencing was peripheral blood mononuclear cells (PBMCs), taken before the fourth cycle of nivolumab. The receptor set was obtained from a human donor with classical Hodgkin lymphoma.

This chain joins TRBV5-1 and TRBJ2-1, with TRBD2 identical over 12 bases. The length of the CDR3 is 16 residues. The germline V gene has CDR1 SGHRS and CDR2 YFSETQ. V shed 5 bases, J shed 7 bases, and the junction held 10 bases outside the gene matches. For the CDR3, the DNA is TGCGCCAGCAGGCAACTAGCGGGGGGCCTTATGAATGAGCAGTTCTTC. Translation: CASRQLAGGLMNEQFF.

This rearrangement joins TRBV30 to TRBJ2-7; D is perhaps TRBD1 (6 bases). The CDR3 sequence is 13 residues long. The germline V and J ends were trimmed by 1 base and 6 bases, with 13 bases remaining between them. Germline V gives CDR1 GTSNPN, CDR2 SVGIG (reference sequence). The CDR3 protein is CAWSASRGREQYF. For the CDR3, the DNA is TGTGCCTGGAGTGCAAGCAGGGGTCGCGAGCAGTACTTC.

V and J are TRBV15 and TRBJ2-2; D unresolved. Germline V gene lookup returns CDR1 LNHNV and CDR2 YYDKDF (reference sequence). This CDR3 has 15 amino acids. The V end was cut by 1 base, the J end by 0 bases, with 6 bases between. CDR3 amino acids: CATSRGRTNTGELFF. As DNA, the CDR3 is TGTGCCACCAGCAGAGGGAGAACGAACACCGGGGAGCTGTTTTTT.

V and J are TRBV5-4 and TRBJ1-2, with D possibly matching TRBD1 (6 bases). Germline CDR1 is SGHNT and CDR2 is YYREEE (reference sequence). This CDR3 has 14 residues. With 4 bases removed from V and 1 base from J, the gap between germline ends came to 11 bases. The CDR3 sequence is CASSPYRDNYGYTF. CDR3 in DNA: TGTGCCAGCAGCCCCTACAGGGATAACTATGGCTACACCTTC.

The genes are TRBV10-2 and TRBJ1-5, with D unresolved. V lost 1 base and J lost 0, with 10 bases in between. The CDR3 consists of 16 residues. From germline, CDR1 is WSHSY and CDR2 SAAADI. The CDR3 coding sequence is TGCGCCAGCAGTGAGTTTCGTAGGGTTAGCAATCAGCCCCAGCATTTT. Protein product: CASSEFRRVSNQPQHF.

The V and J genes are TRBV12-5 and TRBJ1-2; no reliable D call. V dropped 1 base and J dropped 5 bases, with 11 bases sitting between them. This CDR3 comprises 14 residues. CDR1 LGHNT and CDR2 FRNRAP come from the germline V gene. CDR3: CASGLDTEGYGYTF. The CDR3 DNA sequence: TGTGCTAGTGGTTTGGACACTGAGGGATATGGCTACACCTTC.

The V and J genes are TRBV7-8 and TRBJ1-4; tentative D call: TRBD1 (5 bases). Trimming pared 3 bases from V and 8 bases from J, leaving 16 bases between. The CDR3 has 15 amino acids. Germline V lookup: CDR1 SGHVS, CDR2 FQNEAQ. CDR3 DNA sequence: TGTGCCAGCAGCTTTACCAGGGTCGTGGACGAAAAACTGTTTTTT. It translates to CASSFTRVVDEKLFF. Using reference TRBV7-8 and TRBJ1-4 for the parts outside the CDR3, the full variable domain is GAGVSQSPRYKVAKRGQDVALRCDPISGHVSLFWYQQALGQGPEFLTYFQNEAQLDKSGLPSDRFFAERPEGSVSTLKIQRTQQEDSAVYLCASSFTRVVDEKLFFGSGTQLSVL.

The chain has TRBV28 and TRBJ2-7, with D possibly matching TRBD1 (5 bases). From germline, CDR1 is MDHEN and CDR2 SYDVKM. The CDR3 runs 14 residues. V shed 2 bases and J shed 5 bases, with 13 bases lying between them. CDR3 nucleotides: TGTGCCAGCAGTTTACCAGGGAAATGGGACGAGCAGTACTTC. It yields the protein CASSLPGKWDEQYF.

This clone appeared a single time. The genes are TRBV7-6 and TRBJ2-5; the match to TRBD2 covers 10 bases. Germline V lookup: CDR1 SGHVS, CDR2 FNYEAQ. The ends lost 5 bases at V and 1 base at J; junction bases unmatched: 10. The CDR3 runs 17 residues. The CDR3 region is CASSHSTSGYLQETQYF. DNA for the CDR3: TGTGCCAGCAGCCACTCGACTAGCGGGTACCTCCAAGAGACCCAGTACTTC. The variable domain in full, with the rest retrieved from reference TRBV7-6 and TRBJ2-5, is GAGVSQSPRYKVTKRGQDVALRCDPISGHVSLYWYRQALGQGPEFLTYFNYEAQQDKSGLPNDRFSAERPEGSISTLTIQRTEQRDSAMYRCASSHSTSGYLQETQYFGPGTRLLVL.

With respect to this clone: At one end the junction does not follow the germline gene, possibly because of a read error. V and J are TRBV20-1 and TRBJ1-2; D perhaps matches TRBD1 (5 bases). The V gene's germline CDR1 is DFQATT and CDR2 SNEGSKA (reference sequence). The CDR3 has 11 residues. The DNA for the CDR3 is TGCAGTGCGACGGTGGGAGGGGCGGCCGTCTTC. This translates into CSATVGGAAVF.

The CDR3 DNA reads as TGTGCCAGCAGCCCGTCGCCCGGGACTAGCGTCTACGAGCAGTACTTC. Encoded protein: CASSPSPGTSVYEQYF. The genes are TRBV11-3 and TRBJ2-7, with 10 bases identical to TRBD2. Germline values: CDR1 SGHNT, CDR2 YENEEA. V shed 5 bases, J shed 3 bases, and the junction held 10 bases outside the gene matches. The CDR3 loop spans 16 amino acids.

The chain recombines TRBV7-3 with TRBJ1-6, with 8 bases aligning to TRBD1. The V gene end was trimmed by 2 bases and the J gene end by 6 bases; junction bases not matched to a gene: 3. Germline V gene sequence: CDR1 SGHTA, CDR2 FQGTGA. The CDR3 extends over 15 amino acids. The CDR3 DNA sequence: TGTGCCAGCAGCTTAGCCGGACAGGGTAATTCACCCCTCCACTTT. This translates into CASSLAGQGNSPLHF.

The chain carries TRBV7-6 and TRBJ2-3, with 10 bases aligning to TRBD2. This CDR3 is built from 16 residues. Germline CDR1 and CDR2: SGHVS and FNYEAQ. V lost 5 bases to trimming and J lost 6 bases; unmatched junction nucleotides: 11. CDR3 sequence reads: CASSPQRGGQMDTQYF. In nucleotides, the CDR3 is TGTGCCAGCAGCCCTCAGCGGGGGGGCCAAATGGATACGCAGTATTTT. The whole variable domain, filled in from reference TRBV7-6 and TRBJ2-3, reads GAGVSQSPRYKVTKRGQDVALRCDPISGHVSLYWYRQALGQGPEFLTYFNYEAQQDKSGLPNDRFSAERPEGSISTLTIQRTEQRDSAMYRCASSPQRGGQMDTQYFGPGTRLTVL.

CDR3 amino acids: CASSSRGQGAYEQYF. The CDR3 DNA is TGTGCCAGCAGTTCGAGGGGACAGGGAGCCTACGAGCAGTACTTC. The rearrangement uses TRBV28 and TRBJ2-7; 9 nucleotides agree with TRBD1. Germline values: CDR1 MDHEN, CDR2 SYDVKM. Trimming cost V 4 bases and J 2 bases; bases outside gene matches: 6. The CDR3 spans 15 residues.

The V and J genes are TRBV11-3 and TRBJ2-7; 8 nucleotides agree with TRBD1. The CDR3 is 14 residues long. V was clipped by 5 bases and J by 4 bases; unmatched bases: 7. Germline values: CDR1 SGHNT, CDR2 YENEEA. The CDR3 loop is CASSPGQGVYEQYF. The CDR3 DNA is TGTGCCAGCAGCCCAGGACAGGGAGTTTACGAGCAGTACTTC.

This clone was detected only once. The V and J genes are TRBV2 and TRBJ1-3, with a weak D call TRBD1 (5 bases). This CDR3 has 17 residues. Trimming took off 6 bases at V and 0 bases at J, with 18 bases between the two ends. The V gene's germline CDR1 is SNHLY and CDR2 FYNNEI. DNA of the CDR3: TGTGCCAGCAGCGACCGGGACGGATGGAGCTCTGGAAACACCATATATTTT. Translation gives CASSDRDGWSSGNTIYF.

This sequence joins TRBV9 and TRBJ2-5; the D is unclear. The closer fit of TRBJ2-7 to the DNA end suggests the J call may be wrong. The germline CDR1 and CDR2 sequences are SGDLS and YYNGEE. The CDR3 extends over 14 amino acids. The CDR3 nucleotides read TGTGCCAGCAGCTTGGACCTTTCCACCTACGAGCAGTACTTC. It translates to CASSLDLSTYEQYF.

J is TRBJ2-1 and V is TRBV19; the match to TRBD2 covers 12 bases. Germline V gene lookup returns CDR1 LNHDA and CDR2 SQIVND (reference sequence). The CDR3 is 19 amino acids. Losses at the gene ends were 1 base for V and 4 bases for J; bases not matched to a gene: 11. The CDR3 protein is CASSIVEASGGVWYNEQFF. The DNA for the CDR3 is TGTGCCAGTAGTATAGTCGAGGCTAGCGGGGGGGTATGGTACAATGAGCAGTTCTTC.